A selection of T cell receptor beta chains follows, all from one sample in a study of cytomegalovirus exposure and HLA in healthy donors. This table comes from immunoSEQ multiplex PCR, and its TCRdb copy is limited to in-frame clones, with some not included. The sample yields more than 85,000 clones, more than 60% seen once. The sample consisted of PBMCs. The receptors were sampled from a man aged 30 to 39 in good health and CMV-seronegative. The CDR3 runs from the conserved cysteine through the conserved F or W. A D gene is named only where the DNA matches it firmly. Some rows mark clone size as missing; the rest say once, few, many or name a class of expanded clone.

clone size,J gene,V gene,D gene,CDR3 protein,CDR3 DNA
once,TRBJ2-5,TRBV10-3,-,CAISESEVAAFQETQYF,TGTGCCATCAGTGAGTCGGAAGTAGCGGCATTCCAAGAGACCCAGTACTTC
few,TRBJ1-4,TRBV4-1,-,CASSQDLEISTNEKLFF,TGCGCCAGCAGCCAAGATTTGGAGATTTCAACTAATGAAAAACTGTTTTTT
-,TRBJ2-1,TRBV25-1,-,CASQGSSYNEQFF,TGTGCCAGTCAGGGTAGCTCCTACAATGAGCAGTTCTTC
-,TRBJ2-7,TRBV5-1,TRBD1,CASSLEQGAREQYF,TGCGCCAGCAGCTTGGAACAGGGGGCGAGGGAGCAGTACTTC
-,TRBJ1-3,TRBV4-3,TRBD1,CASSQVAQGARGNTIYF,TGCGCCAGCAGCCAAGTTGCACAGGGGGCGCGAGGAAACACCATATATTTT
once,TRBJ2-2,TRBV4-1,-,CASSRGDTGTGELFF,TGCGCCAGCAGCAGGGGCGACACGGGCACCGGGGAGCTGTTTTTT
-,TRBJ2-3,TRBV9,TRBD2,CASSVSTSGASTDTQYF,TGTGCCAGCAGCGTTTCCACTAGCGGGGCTAGCACAGATACGCAGTATTTT
-,TRBJ2-7,TRBV5-1,TRBD1,CASSPDGQGYYEQYF,TGCGCCAGCAGCCCCGACGGACAGGGGTACTACGAGCAGTACTTC
-,TRBJ1-2,TRBV6-5,-,CASSYGGSSGYTF,TGTGCCAGCAGTTACGGGGGGAGTAGTGGCTACACCTTC
-,TRBJ1-1,TRBV7-2,-,CASRATRGARTEAFF,TGTGCCAGCAGAGCCACACGGGGGGCGCGGACTGAAGCTTTCTTT
-,TRBJ1-1,TRBV19,-,CASKPPGLFNAEAFF,TGTGCCTCAAAACCCCCAGGGTTATTTAACGCTGAAGCTTTCTTT
few,TRBJ2-3,TRBV7-2,TRBD2,CASSLGSGGAGTQYF,TGTGCCAGCAGCTTAGGTAGCGGGGGGGCCGGTACGCAGTATTTT
-,TRBJ2-3,TRBV7-9,-,CASSQWIGRGASTDTQYF,TGTGCCAGCAGCCAATGGATCGGACGGGGTGCTAGCACAGATACGCAGTATTTT
-,TRBJ1-4,TRBV4-1,-,CASSPVTGSSNEKLFF,TGCGCCAGCAGCCCTGTAACAGGGTCTTCTAATGAAAAACTGTTTTTT
few,TRBJ2-3,TRBV7-3,-,CASSQGHSTDTQYF,TGTGCCAGCAGCCAGGGCCATAGCACAGATACGCAGTATTTT
-,TRBJ2-2,TRBV7-7,-,CASSSRGSGGELFF,TGTGCCAGCAGCTCCCGGGGATCGGGCGGGGAGCTGTTTTTT
-,TRBJ2-6,TRBV7-2,-,CASSSGANVLTF,TGTGCCAGCTCATCTGGGGCCAACGTCCTGACTTTC
-,TRBJ1-3,TRBV5-8,TRBD1,CASSRQGVNSGNTIYF,TGTGCCAGCAGTCGACAGGGGGTAAACTCTGGAAACACCATATATTTT
-,TRBJ1-4,TRBV2,-,CASSAPGANEKLFF,TGTGCCAGCAGTGCCCCGGGTGCTAATGAAAAACTGTTTTTT
few,TRBJ2-3,TRBV15,TRBD1,CATSSEPPGQGADTQYF,TGTGCCACCAGCAGCGAGCCACCGGGACAGGGGGCAGATACGCAGTATTTT
-,TRBJ2-7,TRBV18,TRBD2,CASSPISGTSESYEQYF,TGTGCCAGCTCACCAATCTCCGGGACTAGCGAATCCTACGAGCAGTACTTC
-,TRBJ1-5,TRBV2,-,CASSDRVGNQPQHF,TGTGCCAGCAGTGACAGGGTCGGAAATCAGCCCCAGCATTTT
-,TRBJ2-7,TRBV21-1,-,CARGQQGYNEQYF,TGTGCCAGGGGTCAACAGGGTTACAACGAGCAGTACTTC
-,TRBJ1-4,TRBV15,-,CATSTLSGKTNEKLFF,TGTGCCACCAGCACCCTATCGGGAAAAACGAATGAAAAACTGTTTTTT
-,TRBJ2-7,TRBV10-3,-,CAISGDSQGLEQYF,TGTGCCATCAGTGGTGATAGCCAGGGTCTCGAGCAGTACTTC
-,TRBJ2-3,TRBV7-9,TRBD1,CASRRDRGASDTQYF,TGTGCCAGCAGACGGGACAGGGGGGCATCAGATACGCAGTATTTT
-,TRBJ1-1,TRBV21-1,-,CASSKNPGRARMNTEAFF,TGTGCCAGCAGCAAAAACCCAGGGAGGGCTCGGATGAACACTGAAGCTTTCTTT
once,TRBJ2-5,TRBV4-2,TRBD2,CASSQGTSGIETQYF,TGTGCCAGCAGCCAAGGGACTAGCGGGATTGAGACCCAGTACTTC
-,TRBJ1-5,TRBV6-1,TRBD1,CAGSRQGDQPQHF,TGTGCCGGCAGTCGACAGGGGGATCAGCCCCAGCATTTT
-,TRBJ1-2,TRBV2,TRBD1,CASSGQGPGGYTF,TGTGCCAGCAGTGGACAGGGACCGGGAGGCTACACCTTC
-,TRBJ2-3,TRBV5-1,-,CASRHRDQGADTQYF,TGCGCCAGCAGGCACCGGGATCAAGGCGCAGATACGCAGTATTTT
few,TRBJ1-4,TRBV7-2,-,CASSRQGGTNEKLFF,TGTGCCAGCAGCCGTCAGGGAGGGACTAATGAAAAACTGTTTTTT
-,TRBJ1-5,TRBV28,-,CASRKTGGQPQHF,TGTGCCAGCAGAAAAACAGGCGGTCAGCCCCAGCATTTT
few,TRBJ1-3,TRBV30,-,CAWSVLSGGNTIYF,TGTGCCTGGAGTGTACTGTCAGGGGGAAACACCATATATTTT
once,TRBJ2-7,TRBV5-1,-,CASSGRDKGVYEQYF,TGCGCCAGCAGCGGCCGGGACAAGGGGGTCTACGAGCAGTACTTC
-,TRBJ1-3,TRBV7-8,-,CASSLALTGNTIYF,TGTGCCAGCAGCTTAGCACTTACTGGAAACACCATATATTTT
-,TRBJ2-3,TRBV5-1,-,CASSLREDTQYF,TGCGCCAGCAGCCTCCGGGAAGATACGCAGTATTTT
-,TRBJ1-1,TRBV6-5,TRBD1,CASSKPGTGRTEAFF,TGTGCCAGCAGCAAACCCGGGACAGGGAGGACTGAAGCTTTCTTT
-,TRBJ1-4,TRBV10-3,-,CAISVGGINEKLFF,TGTGCCATCAGTGTGGGAGGGATTAATGAAAAACTGTTTTTT
-,TRBJ2-7,TRBV19,-,CASSTGYPPAYEQYF,TGTGCCAGTAGTACAGGGTACCCGCCTGCCTACGAGCAGTACTTC
-,TRBJ2-7,TRBV19,TRBD1,CASPGQGRYEQYF,TGTGCCAGTCCGGGACAGGGGAGGTACGAGCAGTACTTC
few,TRBJ2-3,TRBV5-4,TRBD1,CASSPRTGGSTDTQYF,TGTGCCAGCAGCCCAAGGACAGGAGGTAGCACAGATACGCAGTATTTT
-,TRBJ2-5,TRBV6-1,TRBD1,CASSEARGQGRETQYF,TGTGCCAGCAGTGAAGCTAGGGGACAGGGGAGGGAGACCCAGTACTTC
-,TRBJ2-7,TRBV6-6,-,CASRSGTDTYEQYF,TGTGCCAGCAGGTCCGGGACTGATACCTACGAGCAGTACTTC
few,TRBJ2-2,TRBV7-9,TRBD2,CASSTSGRGATGELFF,TGTGCCAGCAGTACTAGCGGGAGAGGGGCCACCGGGGAGCTGTTTTTT
-,TRBJ2-5,TRBV5-1,TRBD2,CASSTVAGVETQYF,TGCGCCAGCAGCACCGTAGCGGGGGTGGAGACCCAGTACTTC
-,TRBJ2-5,TRBV11-2,-,CASSSGKGVKETQYF,TGTGCCAGCAGCTCTGGGAAGGGAGTGAAAGAGACCCAGTACTTC
-,TRBJ2-3,TRBV27,-,CASSFRQKDTQYF,TGTGCCAGCAGTTTCAGACAGAAAGATACGCAGTATTTT
-,TRBJ1-3,TRBV15,TRBD1,CATSPAVWTGGFGNTIYF,TGTGCCACCAGCCCGGCTGTTTGGACAGGGGGCTTTGGAAACACCATATATTTT
once,TRBJ2-2,TRBV4-3,-,CASSQDGGTRTGELFF,TGCGCCAGCAGCCAAGATGGCGGGACGCGGACCGGGGAGCTGTTTTTT
few,TRBJ2-5,TRBV29-1,-,CSVPGRDRGTQYF,TGCAGCGTCCCGGGCAGGGATAGGGGAACCCAGTACTTC
-,TRBJ2-1,TRBV2,TRBD2,CASSELAGYDEQFF,TGTGCCAGCAGTGAGCTAGCGGGGTATGATGAGCAGTTCTTC
-,TRBJ2-5,TRBV5-1,TRBD1,CASSSGQGGIETQYF,TGCGCCAGCAGCTCTGGACAGGGGGGGATCGAGACCCAGTACTTC